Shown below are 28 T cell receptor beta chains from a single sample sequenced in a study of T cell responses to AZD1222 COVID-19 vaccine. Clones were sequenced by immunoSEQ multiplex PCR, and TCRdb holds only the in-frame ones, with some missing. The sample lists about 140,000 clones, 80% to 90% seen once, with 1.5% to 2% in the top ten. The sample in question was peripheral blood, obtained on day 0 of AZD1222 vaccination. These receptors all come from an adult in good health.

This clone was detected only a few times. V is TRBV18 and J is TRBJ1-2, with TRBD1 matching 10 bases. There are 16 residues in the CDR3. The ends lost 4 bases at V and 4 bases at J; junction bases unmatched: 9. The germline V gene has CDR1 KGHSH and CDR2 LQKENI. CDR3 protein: CASSLESGQGSYGYTF. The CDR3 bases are TGTGCCAGCTCACTCGAGTCGGGACAGGGGTCCTATGGCTACACCTTC.

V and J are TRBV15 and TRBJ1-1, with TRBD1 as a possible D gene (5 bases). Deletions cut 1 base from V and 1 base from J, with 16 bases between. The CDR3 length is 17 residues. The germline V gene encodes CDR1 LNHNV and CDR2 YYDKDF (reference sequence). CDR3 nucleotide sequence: TGTGCCACCAGCAGAGGAAGAAGGGGCCAGGGGAACACTGAAGCTTTCTTT. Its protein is CATSRGRRGQGNTEAFF.

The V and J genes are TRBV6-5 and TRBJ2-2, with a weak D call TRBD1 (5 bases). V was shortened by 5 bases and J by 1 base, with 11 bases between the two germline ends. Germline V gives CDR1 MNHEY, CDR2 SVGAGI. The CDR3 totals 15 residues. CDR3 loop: CASSLVQGNTGELFF. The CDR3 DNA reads TGTGCCAGCAGTCTGGTGCAGGGGAACACCGGGGAGCTGTTTTTT.

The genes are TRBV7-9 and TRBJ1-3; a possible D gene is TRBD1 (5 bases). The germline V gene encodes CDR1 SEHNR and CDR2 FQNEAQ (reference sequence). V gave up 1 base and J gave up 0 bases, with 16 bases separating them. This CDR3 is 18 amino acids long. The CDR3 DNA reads TGTGCCAGCAGCTTAGGAGGGATACGGGGGATCTCTGGAAACACCATATATTTT. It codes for CASSLGGIRGISGNTIYF.

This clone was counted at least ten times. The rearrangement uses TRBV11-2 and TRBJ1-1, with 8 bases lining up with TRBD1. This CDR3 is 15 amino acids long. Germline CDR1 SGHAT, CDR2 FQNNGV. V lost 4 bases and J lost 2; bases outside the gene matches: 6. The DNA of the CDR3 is TGTGCCAGCAGCTCATCGGACAGGGCAAACACTGAAGCTTTCTTT. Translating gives CASSSSDRANTEAFF.

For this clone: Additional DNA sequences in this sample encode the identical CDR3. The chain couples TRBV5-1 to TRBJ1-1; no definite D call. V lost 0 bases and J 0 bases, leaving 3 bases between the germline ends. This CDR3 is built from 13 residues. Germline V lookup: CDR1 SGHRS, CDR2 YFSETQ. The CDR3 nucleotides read TGCGCCAGCAGCTTGGGGATGAACACTGAAGCTTTCTTT. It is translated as CASSLGMNTEAFF.

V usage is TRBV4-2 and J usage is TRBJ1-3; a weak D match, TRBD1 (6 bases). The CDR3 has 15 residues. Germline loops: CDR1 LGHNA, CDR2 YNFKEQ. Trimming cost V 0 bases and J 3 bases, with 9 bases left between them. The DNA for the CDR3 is TGTGCCAGCAGCCAAGACGGCAGGGGTGGAAACACCATATATTTT. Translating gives CASSQDGRGGNTIYF.

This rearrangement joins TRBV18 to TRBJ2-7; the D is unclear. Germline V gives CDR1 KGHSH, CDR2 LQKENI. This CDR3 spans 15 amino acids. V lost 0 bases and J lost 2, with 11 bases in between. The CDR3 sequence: CASSPPGLGPYEQYF. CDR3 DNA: TGTGCCAGCTCACCACCGGGGTTAGGACCCTACGAGCAGTACTTC.

The CDR3 here is CASSPLVGGAENTIYF. The CDR3 bases are TGCGCCAGCAGCCCTCTTGTGGGGGGGGCTGAAAACACCATATATTTT. V gene TRBV5-1 combines with J gene TRBJ1-3; TRBD1 might be the D (6 bases). Trimming pared 4 bases from V and 6 bases from J, leaving 20 bases between. The CDR3 runs to 16 residues. Germline values: CDR1 SGHRS, CDR2 YFSETQ.

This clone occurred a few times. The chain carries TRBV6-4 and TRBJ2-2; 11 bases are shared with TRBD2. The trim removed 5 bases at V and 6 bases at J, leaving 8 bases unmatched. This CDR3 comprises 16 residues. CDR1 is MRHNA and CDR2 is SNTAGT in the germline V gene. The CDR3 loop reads CASSQDSGRAAGELFF. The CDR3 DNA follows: TGTGCCAGCAGTCAGGATAGCGGGAGGGCCGCCGGGGAGCTGTTTTTT.

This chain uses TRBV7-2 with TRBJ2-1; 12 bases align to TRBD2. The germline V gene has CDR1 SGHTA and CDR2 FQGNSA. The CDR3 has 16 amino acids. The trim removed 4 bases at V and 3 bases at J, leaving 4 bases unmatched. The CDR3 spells CASSSQLAGGYNEQFF. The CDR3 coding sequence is TGTGCCAGCAGCTCCCAACTAGCGGGAGGCTACAATGAGCAGTTCTTC.

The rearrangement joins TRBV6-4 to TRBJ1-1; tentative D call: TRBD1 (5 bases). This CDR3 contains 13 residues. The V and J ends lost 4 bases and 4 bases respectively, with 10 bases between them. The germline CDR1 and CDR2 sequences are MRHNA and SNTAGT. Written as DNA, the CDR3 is TGTGCCAGCAGTGTCCAGGGCGGCACTGAAGCTTTCTTT. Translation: CASSVQGGTEAFF.

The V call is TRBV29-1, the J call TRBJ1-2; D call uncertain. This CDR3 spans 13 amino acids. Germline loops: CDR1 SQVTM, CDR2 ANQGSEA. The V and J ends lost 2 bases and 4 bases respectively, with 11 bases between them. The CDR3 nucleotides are TGCAGCGTTGAACAAGGTCCCTCCTATGGCTACACCTTC. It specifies CSVEQGPSYGYTF. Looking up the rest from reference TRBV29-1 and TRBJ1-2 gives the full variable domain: SAVISQKPSRDICQRGTSLTIQCQVDSQVTMMFWYRQQPGQSLTLIATANQGSEATYESGFVIDKFPISRPNLTFSTLTVSNMSPEDSSIYLCSVEQGPSYGYTFGSGTRLTVV.

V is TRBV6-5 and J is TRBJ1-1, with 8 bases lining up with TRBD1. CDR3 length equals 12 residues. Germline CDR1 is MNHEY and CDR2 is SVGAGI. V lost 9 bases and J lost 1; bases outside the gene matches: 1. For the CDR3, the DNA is TGTGCCAGTCAGGGGGCGAACACTGAAGCTTTCTTT. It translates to CASQGANTEAFF.

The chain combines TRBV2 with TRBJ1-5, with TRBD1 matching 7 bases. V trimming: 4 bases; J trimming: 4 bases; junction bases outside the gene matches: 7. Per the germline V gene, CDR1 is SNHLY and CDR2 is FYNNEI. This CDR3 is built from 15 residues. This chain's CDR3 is CASSAGDRKNQPQHF. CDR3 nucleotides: TGTGCCAGCAGTGCCGGGGACAGAAAAAATCAGCCCCAGCATTTT.

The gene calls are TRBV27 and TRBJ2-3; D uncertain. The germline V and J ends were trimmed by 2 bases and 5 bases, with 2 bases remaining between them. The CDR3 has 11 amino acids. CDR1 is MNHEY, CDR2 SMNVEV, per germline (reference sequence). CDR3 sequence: CASSLQDTQYF. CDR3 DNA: TGTGCCAGCAGTTTACAAGATACGCAGTATTTT.

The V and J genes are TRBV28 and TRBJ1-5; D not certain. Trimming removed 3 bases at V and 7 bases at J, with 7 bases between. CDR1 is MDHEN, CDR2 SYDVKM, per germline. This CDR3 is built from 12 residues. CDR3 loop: CASSLLGQPQHF. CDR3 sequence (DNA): TGTGCCAGCAGTTTGTTAGGACAGCCCCAGCATTTT.

The CDR3 is CASSYRLRTRNTGELFF. For the CDR3, the DNA is TGTGCCAGCAGCTACCGGCTCCGGACAAGGAACACCGGGGAGCTGTTTTTT. The chain has TRBV5-4 and TRBJ2-2; maybe TRBD1 (5 bases). Per germline, CDR1 SGHNT and CDR2 YYREEE (reference sequence). The CDR3 is made up of 17 amino acids. Trimming took off 3 bases at V and 1 base at J, with 16 bases between the two ends.

This chain's CDR3 is CASSYDSPYGYTF. CDR3 nucleotide sequence: TGTGCCAGCAGTTACGACAGCCCCTATGGCTACACCTTC. The chain joins TRBV6-6 to TRBJ1-2, with D possibly being TRBD1 (5 bases). This CDR3 comprises 13 residues. V was pared by 2 bases and J by 4 bases, with 8 bases between. Germline V gene sequence: CDR1 MNHNY, CDR2 SVGAGI (reference sequence).

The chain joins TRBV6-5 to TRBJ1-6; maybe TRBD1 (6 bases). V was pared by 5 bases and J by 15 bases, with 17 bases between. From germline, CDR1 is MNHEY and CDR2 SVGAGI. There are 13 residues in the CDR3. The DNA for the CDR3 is TGTGCCAGCAGTACCCCCCCGGGGGGGCTCCTCCACTTT. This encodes CASSTPPGGLLHF.

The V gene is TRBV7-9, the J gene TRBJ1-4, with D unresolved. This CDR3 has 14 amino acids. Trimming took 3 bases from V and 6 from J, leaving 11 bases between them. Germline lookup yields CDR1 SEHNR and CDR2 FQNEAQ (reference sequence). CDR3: CASSFSGLDEKLFF. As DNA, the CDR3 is TGTGCCAGCAGCTTTAGTGGGTTGGATGAAAAACTGTTTTTT. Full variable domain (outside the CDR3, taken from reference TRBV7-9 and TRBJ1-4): DTGVSQNPRHKITKRGQNVTFRCDPISEHNRLYWYRQTLGQGPEFLTYFQNEAQLEKSRLLSDRFSAERPKGSFSTLEIQRTEQGDSAMYLCASSFSGLDEKLFFGSGTQLSVL.

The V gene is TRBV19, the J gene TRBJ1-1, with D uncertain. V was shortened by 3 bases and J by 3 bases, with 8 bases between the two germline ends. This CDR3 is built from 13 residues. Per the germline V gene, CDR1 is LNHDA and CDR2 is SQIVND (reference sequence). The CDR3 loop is CASSIVSYTEAFF. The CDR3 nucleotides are TGTGCCAGTAGTATTGTCAGCTACACTGAAGCTTTCTTT.

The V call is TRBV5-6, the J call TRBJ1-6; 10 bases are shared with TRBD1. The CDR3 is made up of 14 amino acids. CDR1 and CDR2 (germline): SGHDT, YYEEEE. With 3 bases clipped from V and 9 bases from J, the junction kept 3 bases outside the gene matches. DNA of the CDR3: TGTGCCAGCAGCTGGGACAGGGGAAGTTCACCCCTCCACTTT. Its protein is CASSWDRGSSPLHF.

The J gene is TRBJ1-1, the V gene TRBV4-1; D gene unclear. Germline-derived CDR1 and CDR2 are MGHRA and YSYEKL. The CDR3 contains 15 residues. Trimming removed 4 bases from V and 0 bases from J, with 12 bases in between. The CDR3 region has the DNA TGCGCCAGCAGCCTCATGACCGGGCTGAACACTGAAGCTTTCTTT. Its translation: CASSLMTGLNTEAFF.

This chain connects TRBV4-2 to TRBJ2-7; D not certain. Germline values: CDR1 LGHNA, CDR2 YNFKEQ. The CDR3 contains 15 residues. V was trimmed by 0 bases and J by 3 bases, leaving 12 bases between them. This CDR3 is CASSQDLNPFYEQYF. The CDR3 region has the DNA TGTGCCAGCAGCCAAGATCTGAACCCTTTCTACGAGCAGTACTTC.

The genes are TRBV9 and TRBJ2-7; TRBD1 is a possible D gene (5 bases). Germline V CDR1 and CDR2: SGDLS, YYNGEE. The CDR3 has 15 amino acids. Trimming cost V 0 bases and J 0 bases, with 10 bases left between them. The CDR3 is CASSVGDSVSYEQYF. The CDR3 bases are TGTGCCAGCAGCGTAGGCGACAGTGTCTCCTACGAGCAGTACTTC.

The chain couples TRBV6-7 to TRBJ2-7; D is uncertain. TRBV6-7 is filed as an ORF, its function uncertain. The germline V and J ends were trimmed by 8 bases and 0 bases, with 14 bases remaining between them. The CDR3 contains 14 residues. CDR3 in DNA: TGTGCCAGCGAAGTGTTCGGAAGCTCCTACGAGCAGTACTTC. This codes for CASEVFGSSYEQYF.

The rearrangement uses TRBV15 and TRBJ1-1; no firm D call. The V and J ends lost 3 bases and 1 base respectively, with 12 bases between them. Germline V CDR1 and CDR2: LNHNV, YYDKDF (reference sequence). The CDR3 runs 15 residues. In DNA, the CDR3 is TGTGCCACCAGCAGGGGCTTTGTGGCGAACACTGAAGCTTTCTTT. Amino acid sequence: CATSRGFVANTEAFF. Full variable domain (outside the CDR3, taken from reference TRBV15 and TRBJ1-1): DAMVIQNPRYQVTQFGKPVTLSCSQTLNHNVMYWYQQKSSQAPKLLFHYYDKDFNNEADTPDNFQSRRPNTSFCFLDIRSPGLGDTAMYLCATSRGFVANTEAFFGQGTRLTVV.